This record looks at one TCR beta chain sequence and its context. One end of the junction varies from germline; a read error may be responsible. The sample originates from a study of blood T cell repertoires in COVID-19. Study-wide background: Samples came from the United States, Italy and Spain, spanning acute and convalescent COVID-19.

This CDR3 contains 14 residues. Per the germline V gene, CDR1 is SGHDN and CDR2 is FVKESK. TCRdb's copy holds only in-frame clones and misses some; the assay was immunoSEQ multiplex PCR. The profile shows roughly 500,000 clones, more than 75% of them singletons. Participant age was roughly 18 to 100 years, and participants resided in 20 to 30 US areas. The study assigned cohorts using participant-reported clinical history. Material: PBMCs or T cells enriched from blood (not recorded which). This sequence originates from a middle-aged woman who had recovered from COVID-19. The chain has TRBV14 and TRBJ1-1; D is perhaps TRBD1 (5 bases). CDR3 residues: CASSRLTGNSEAFF. CDR3 DNA sequence: TGTGCCAGCAGCCGCCTTACAGGTAACAGTGAAGCTTTCTTT.